The 9 T cell receptor beta chains given below trace back to one sample, sequenced in a study of cytomegalovirus exposure and HLA in healthy donors. This table comes from immunoSEQ multiplex PCR, and its TCRdb copy is limited to in-frame clones, with some not included. The table shows tens of thousands of clones, with more than 85% occurring only once. The sequenced sample was PBMCs. These receptors all stem from a woman aged 18-29 years in good health and CMV-seronegative.

The rearrangement joins TRBV29-1 to TRBJ2-5; 7 bases match TRBD2. The CDR3 loop spans 13 amino acids. Germline CDR1 and CDR2: SQVTM and ANQGSEA. After removal of 7 bases from V and 5 bases from J, the junction contained 10 bases not matched to a gene. CDR3 region: CSAAPREGETQYF. The CDR3 DNA reads as TGCAGCGCTGCCCCCAGGGAGGGGGAGACCCAGTACTTC.

The rearrangement joins TRBV5-4 to TRBJ2-3, with a tentative D call TRBD1 (6 bases). This CDR3 has 16 residues. Trimming took off 1 base at V and 2 bases at J, with 14 bases between the two ends. Germline V gene data show CDR1 as SGHNT and CDR2 as YYREEE (reference sequence). This chain's CDR3 is CASSLPLTGTTDTQYF. In DNA, the CDR3 is TGTGCCAGCAGCTTGCCTCTGACAGGTACCACAGATACGCAGTATTTT.

The chain carries TRBV2 and TRBJ2-1, with a possible D match to TRBD1 (6 bases). CDR1 and CDR2 (germline): SNHLY, FYNNEI. V was trimmed by 8 bases and J by 4 bases, leaving 21 bases between them. CDR3 size: 16 residues. In DNA form, the CDR3 reads TGTGCCAGCGGCGATTTACAGGGTAACTTTTACAATGAGCAGTTCTTC. Protein: CASGDLQGNFYNEQFF.

V gene TRBV7-2 combines with J gene TRBJ1-2; D might be TRBD1 (5 bases). The CDR3 is 13 residues long. V gave up 4 bases and J gave up 5 bases, with 11 bases separating them. Germline CDR1 SGHTA, CDR2 FQGNSA. CDR3 nucleotides: TGTGCCAGCAGCTCTACCGGGGGGTATGGCTACACCTTC. Translating gives CASSSTGGYGYTF.

The CDR3 loop reads CASSDPSGGENTQYF. CDR3 coding DNA: TGCGCCAGCAGTGACCCGAGCGGGGGGGAAAATACGCAGTATTTT. This rearrangement joins TRBV10-2 to TRBJ2-3, with 10 bases aligning to TRBD2. The J segment lost 7 bases and the V segment lost 3 bases, leaving 7 bases of the junction unmatched. The CDR3 is 15 amino acids. Germline V CDR1 and CDR2: WSHSY, SAAADI.

The rearrangement joins TRBV19 to TRBJ2-3; D is possibly TRBD2 (5 bases). In germline, CDR1 is LNHDA, CDR2 SQIVND (reference sequence). This CDR3 contains 15 residues. V was pared by 0 bases and J by 5 bases, with 12 bases between. The DNA of the CDR3 is TGTGCCAGTAGTATAGATGCCGACTACCGAGATACGCAGTATTTT. It is translated as CASSIDADYRDTQYF.

This chain connects TRBV6-1 to TRBJ2-7; D is perhaps TRBD1 (5 bases). V was clipped by 7 bases and J by 4 bases, with 20 bases between them. Germline V gene sequence: CDR1 MNHNS, CDR2 SASEGT. The CDR3 contains 15 residues. The CDR3 DNA sequence: TGTGCCAGCACTCGAATCGGCTGGGGCCCTTACGAGCAGTACTTC. Its protein product is CASTRIGWGPYEQYF.

The chain combines TRBV4-1 with TRBJ2-3; 7 bases align to TRBD2. The CDR3 length is 16 residues. The V segment lost 5 bases and the J segment 2 bases; nucleotides outside the gene matches: 10. Germline loops: CDR1 MGHRA, CDR2 YSYEKL. The CDR3 protein is CASSKSAGPTTDTQYF. The CDR3 nucleotides read TGCGCCAGCAGCAAATCAGCGGGACCAACCACAGATACGCAGTATTTT.

This rearrangement joins TRBV7-9 to TRBJ2-2; no firm D call. Trimming took off 6 bases at V and 5 bases at J, with 10 bases between the two ends. The CDR3 is 13 residues long. Per the germline V gene, CDR1 is SEHNR and CDR2 is FQNEAQ (reference sequence). The CDR3 loop reads CASRLLSTGELFF. CDR3 nucleotide sequence: TGTGCCAGCAGATTACTGTCGACCGGGGAGCTGTTTTTT.